The source of this T cell receptor (beta chain) is a study of glioma-infiltrating T cells after dendritic cell vaccination (dated by TCRdb to the mid-2010s). Turning to the overall study: The cohort comprised roughly 15 glioblastoma patients from Phase I and II dendritic cell vaccination trials, 9 newly diagnosed and 6 with recurrent disease. Each patient got three intradermal injections of the dendritic cell vaccine, spaced at biweekly intervals, in the arm below the axilla. Between the early 2000s and the early 2010s, the patients were given dendritic cell vaccination pulsed with autologous tumor lysate. To make the vaccine, monocyte-derived dendritic cells were cultured for about seven days with IL-4 and GM-CSF and then pulsed overnight with autologous tumor lysate. Survival after dendritic cell vaccination was correlated with TCR sequencing metrics, including TIL content and tumor-blood repertoire overlap. Deep sequencing of TCR beta CDR3 regions was used to quantify tumor-infiltrating lymphocyte content and compare tumor and blood repertoires in dendritic cell-vaccinated glioblastoma patients. The full study reports these points: The cohort was small and heterogeneous, with few patients having full blood and tumor sets and even fewer initial-recurrent tumor pairs. TCR clonality showed no direct relationship with survival, which suggests that a diverse polyclonal response may be important. Longer time to progression and overall survival after dendritic cell vaccination were predicted by higher estimated pretreatment TIL content. The TCR overlap response model with three groups was called speculative and said to need prospective validation.

Worth noting for this clone: This receptor's antigen is unknown. No much larger clonotype is one base removed from it; base qualities were not supplied.

To be selected, patients needed enough residual fresh-frozen tumor tissue and more than two years of available survival data. Molecular status otherwise varied across the glioblastoma patients, but none of them carried an isocitrate dehydrogenase mutation. PBMC were collected before vaccination, two weeks after the third vaccination, and at tumor progression when it occurred. The Qiagen DNeasy Blood extraction Kit was used to extract genomic DNA. TCRB CDR3 regions were amplified from approximately 2 ug genomic DNA, or all available DNA if less, using the immunoSEQ assay. Multiplex PCR used 60 forward primers for TCR V beta segments and 13 reverse primers for J beta segments. To estimate reads per starting template, synthetic control templates were spiked into each sample at limiting dilution. Sequencing produced 87 bp reads on the Illumina HiSeq System. Per the source publication's procedure: PCR and sequencing errors were removed by a nearest neighbor algorithm that merged closely related sequences. TCR overlap was defined as the percentage of unique tumor TCR beta sequences that were also present in the same patient's peripheral blood. The table comes from immuneACCESS by way of TCRdb, which keeps in-frame sequences with V and J called. Part of the clones is missing from these tables; in studies checked, under half for an unresolved V gene and the rest for unknown reasons. That table furnishes V, J and clone size, whereas the DNA furnished D and trimming. Within this sample are tens of thousands of clones, with more than 65% of them counted one time only. The ten top clones hold roughly 2.2% of the sample.

The sample in question was blood, obtained before dendritic cell vaccination. The TCR sequence derives from a human donor with glioblastoma.

The CDR3 reads CASSFDRADETQYF. The DNA reads TGTGCCAGCAGTTTCGACAGGGCCGACGAGACCCAGTACTTC. Recombination linked TRBV7-2 to TRBJ2-5; the junction holds 7 bases that match TRBD1. The CDR3, from cysteine to phenylalanine, totals 14 residues. The CDR3 DNA has 42 bases and is translated from base 1. Looking up the germline V gene yields CDR1 SGHTA and CDR2 FQGNSA. Trimmed from V: 6 bases; trimmed from J: 5 bases; junction bases lacking a gene match: 9.